A single sample is the source of the 14 T cell receptor beta chains below, sequenced in a study of beta chain features in type 1 diabetes. Every bit of the isolated RNA underwent reverse transcription, so sequencing read expressed TCRB transcripts. Clones were sequenced by immunoSEQ multiplex PCR, and TCRdb holds only the in-frame ones, with some missing. The repertoire holds roughly 230,000 clones, with 9.6% as singletons. The sample comprised naive CD4+ T cells from blood. These receptors all come from a woman aged 18-35 years in good health.

The chain uses TRBV6-4 and TRBJ1-1, with 8 bases lining up with TRBD1. V lost 3 bases and J lost 2; bases outside the gene matches: 5. This CDR3 is 15 amino acids long. CDR1 MRHNA and CDR2 SNTAGT come from the germline V gene. The CDR3 DNA is TGTGCCAGCAGTGAAGGGACAGGCAGAAACACTGAAGCTTTCTTT. Protein: CASSEGTGRNTEAFF.

On this clone itself: Distinct nucleotide sequences in the sample also encode this CDR3. This chain uses TRBV30 with TRBJ2-3; TRBD2 agrees at 11 bases. The V gene's germline CDR1 is GTSNPN and CDR2 SVGIG (reference sequence). J lost 0 bases, V lost 4 bases, and 3 bases had no gene match. This CDR3 comprises 15 residues. For the CDR3, the DNA is TGTGCCTGGACTAGCGGGGGGCCGAGCACAGATACGCAGTATTTT. It yields the protein CAWTSGGPSTDTQYF.

The sample holds a few counts of this clone. V usage is TRBV5-1 and J usage is TRBJ2-7, with D possibly being TRBD1 (5 bases). Germline CDR1 SGHRS, CDR2 YFSETQ. The V gene lost 0 bases and the J gene lost 7 bases, with 20 bases spanning the gap. This CDR3 is 16 amino acids long. CDR3 coding DNA: TGCGCCAGCAGCTTGGTGGGCGGCGGAACTCCAGGGGAGCAGTACTTC. This gives the protein CASSLVGGGTPGEQYF.

This clone has more than one count but fewer than ten. The chain joins TRBV11-2 to TRBJ2-1; TRBD1 might be the D (6 bases). The CDR3 loop spans 19 amino acids. Germline lookup yields CDR1 SGHAT and CDR2 FQNNGV. Trimming took off 4 bases at V and 0 bases at J, with 22 bases between the two ends. CDR3 protein: CASSSSWGNRESSYNEQFF. Written as DNA, the CDR3 is TGTGCCAGCAGCTCTAGTTGGGGCAACAGGGAGAGCTCCTACAATGAGCAGTTCTTC. Full variable domain (remainder filled in from reference TRBV11-2 and TRBJ2-1): EAGVAQSPRYKIIEKRQSVAFWCNPISGHATLYWYQQILGQGPKLLIQFQNNGVVDDSQLPKDRFSAERLKGVDSTLKIQPAKLEDSAVYLCASSSSWGNRESSYNEQFFGPGTRLTVL.

The chain uses TRBV5-1 and TRBJ2-5; 10 nucleotides line up with TRBD2. V shed 0 bases, J shed 0 bases, and the junction held 5 bases outside the gene matches. Germline V lookup: CDR1 SGHRS, CDR2 YFSETQ. CDR3 length equals 17 residues. The CDR3 DNA reads TGCGCCAGCAGCTTGGCTCCTAGCGGGGGTAACCAAGAGACCCAGTACTTC. Protein product: CASSLAPSGGNQETQYF.

The CDR3 spells CASSLAFTDRGTDTQYF. CDR3 bases: TGTGCCAGCAGCTTGGCTTTTACGGACAGGGGCACAGATACGCAGTATTTT. V is TRBV5-4 and J is TRBJ2-3; 8 bases align to TRBD1. V trimming: 0 bases; J trimming: 1 base; junction bases outside the gene matches: 7. In germline, CDR1 is SGHNT, CDR2 YYREEE (reference sequence). The CDR3 is 17 residues long.

This clone was detected only a few times. The rearrangement joins TRBV4-1 to TRBJ2-1; 9 bases map to TRBD1. CDR1 and CDR2 (germline): MGHRA, YSYEKL. There are 15 residues in the CDR3. The V and J ends lost 1 base and 7 bases, in that order; junction bases with no gene match: 5. For the CDR3, the DNA is TGCGCCAGCAGCCAAGCAGGGACAGGGAAGAATGAGCAGTTCTTC. It specifies CASSQAGTGKNEQFF.

This clone was picked up a small number of times. The chain joins TRBV2 to TRBJ1-4; a possible D gene is TRBD1 (5 bases). This CDR3 spans 13 amino acids. The germline CDR1 and CDR2 sequences are SNHLY and FYNNEI. V was trimmed by 8 bases and J by 7 bases, leaving 14 bases between them. The CDR3 loop reads CASARGQGEKLFF. DNA of the CDR3: TGTGCCAGCGCGAGAGGTCAGGGTGAAAAACTGTTTTTT.

This clone has more than one count but fewer than ten. J is TRBJ2-3 and V is TRBV6-6; TRBD1 matches at 10 bases. The length of the CDR3 is 14 residues. Germline V gene lookup returns CDR1 MNHNY and CDR2 SVGAGI (reference sequence). V trimming: 6 bases; J trimming: 5 bases; junction bases outside the gene matches: 5. The CDR3, as DNA: TGTGCCAGCAGGACAGGGGGCTCGGGAGATACGCAGTATTTT. As protein: CASRTGGSGDTQYF.

There are a few counts of this clone. This sequence joins TRBV30 and TRBJ2-5; the match to TRBD1 covers 7 bases. V dropped 0 bases and J dropped 6; count of bases not matched to a gene: 4. This CDR3 contains 13 residues. In germline, CDR1 is GTSNPN, CDR2 SVGIG (reference sequence). CDR3 amino acids: CAWSVQGPQTQYF. CDR3 sequence (DNA): TGTGCCTGGAGTGTACAGGGGCCCCAGACCCAGTACTTC. Full variable domain (remainder filled in from reference TRBV30 and TRBJ2-5): SQTIHQWPATLVQPVGSPLSLECTVEGTSNPNLYWYRQAAGRGLQLLFYSVGIGQISSEVPQNLSASRPQDRQFILSSKKLLLSDSGFYLCAWSVQGPQTQYFGPGTRLLVL.

The CDR3, as DNA: TGTGCCAGCAGCTTAGCGCGGGAGTATAATGAGCAGTTCTTC. This encodes CASSLAREYNEQFF. The J gene is TRBJ2-1, the V gene TRBV7-9, with 7 bases lining up with TRBD2. The CDR3 extends over 14 amino acids. V was pared by 0 bases and J by 7 bases, with 3 bases of the junction left unmatched. The germline CDR1 and CDR2 sequences are SEHNR and FQNEAQ (reference sequence).

This chain uses TRBV21-1 with TRBJ2-7; no check of the table's D call, TRBD2, against the DNA was made. TRBV21-1 has pseudogene status. This CDR3 is built from 15 residues. The CDR3 DNA reads TGTGCCAGCAGCAAAGAAGGGACCAGGGAGGACGAGCAGTACTTC. This encodes CASSKEGTREDEQYF.

This clone was picked up a small number of times. The genes are TRBV5-1 and TRBJ2-3; no reliable D call. The V gene's germline CDR1 is SGHRS and CDR2 YFSETQ. There are 16 residues in the CDR3. Between the trimmed V and J ends, which lost 1 base and 0 bases, there was a span of 12 bases. The chain's CDR3 is CASSLFSPTSTDTQYF. In nucleotides, the CDR3 is TGCGCCAGCAGCTTGTTTTCGCCAACTAGCACAGATACGCAGTATTTT.

This clone was recorded many times. This chain joins TRBV30 and TRBJ2-6; the match to TRBD1 covers 7 bases. V lost 3 bases to trimming and J lost 4 bases; unmatched junction nucleotides: 6. Germline assignment: CDR1 GTSNPN and CDR2 SVGIG (reference sequence). The CDR3 has 15 amino acids. The CDR3: CAWSKQGTGANVLTF. The CDR3 DNA is TGTGCCTGGAGCAAACAGGGGACCGGGGCCAACGTCCTGACTTTC.